The 30 T cell receptor beta chains presented below share a single source sample, sequenced in a study of human T cells and chemical hapten exposure. The time point here: patch test 2, 6 weeks after DPC sensitization. Treatment indicated: therapeutic diphenylcyclopropenone sensitization with weekly scalp DPC. Each CDR3 protein is one row after TCRdb ran MiXCR on the RACE reads. This sample has fewer than 90,000 distinct CDR3 sequences; more than 6.5% occur once, and the top ten carry 1.3%. The material sequenced was whole blood, taken in connection with sensitization to the hapten diphenylcyclopropenone (DPC). The receptor source for this set is a woman in her twenties or thirties with alopecia areata. Some clones in this sample may be carry-over from other donors' samples.

This clonotype was picked up many times. J is TRBJ2-3 and V is TRBV18; 7 bases are a match to TRBD1. The J segment lost 5 bases and the V segment lost 3 bases, leaving 8 bases of the junction unmatched. This CDR3 is built from 15 residues. Germline V gives CDR1 KGHSH, CDR2 LQKENI. The CDR3 sequence: CASSPRGQPIDTQYF. The DNA of the CDR3 is TGTGCCAGCTCACCTCGGGGACAGCCTATAGATACGCAGTATTTT. Drawing the rest from reference TRBV18 and TRBJ2-3, the complete variable domain is NAGVMQNPRHLVRRRGQEARLRCSPMKGHSHVYWYRQLPEEGLKFMVYLQKENIIDESGMPKERFSAEFPKEGPSILRIQQVVRGDSAAYFCASSPRGQPIDTQYFGPGTRLTVL.

This clonotype was observed a few times. The chain links TRBV9 to TRBJ1-1; TRBD1 might be the D (5 bases). V lost 2 bases and J lost 4, with 21 bases in between. Germline CDR1 and CDR2: SGDLS and YYNGEE. The length of the CDR3 is 17 residues. The CDR3 reads CASSVRPEGRDGTEAFF. The CDR3 DNA is TGTGCCAGCAGCGTCCGCCCCGAGGGGCGGGATGGCACTGAAGCTTTCTTT.

This clonotype was detected only a few times. J is TRBJ1-2 and V is TRBV5-1, with 9 bases matching TRBD1. Trimming removed 4 bases from V and 4 bases from J; junction bases left unmatched: 8. Germline CDR1 SGHRS, CDR2 YFSETQ. This CDR3 comprises 15 residues. The CDR3 DNA reads TGCGCCAGCAGCGCGCCGGACAGGGGCTTCTATGGCTACACCTTC. This codes for CASSAPDRGFYGYTF.

This chain links TRBV6-6 with TRBJ2-5; TRBD1 matches 9 bases. J lost 3 bases, V lost 7 bases, and 24 bases had no gene match. The CDR3 loop spans 20 amino acids. Looked up from germline, CDR1 is MNHNY and CDR2 is SVGAGI (reference sequence). CDR3 nucleotides: TGTGCCAGCACCTTACCCCACGTCGGGACAGGGTTAGGAAAAAAAGAGACCCAGTACTTC. It translates to CASTLPHVGTGLGKKETQYF.

This clonotype was seen only a few times. One junction end does not reproduce the germline sequence, and a read error may be involved. J is TRBJ2-7 and V is TRBV11-2; TRBD1 matches at 10 bases. The CDR3 is 14 amino acids. The germline V gene has CDR1 SGHAT and CDR2 FQNNGV. This chain's CDR3 is CASSLSTTDRGFFF. DNA for the CDR3: TGTGCCAGCAGCTTATCTACCACGGACAGGGGGTTCTTCTTC.

This clonotype was recorded a few times. J is TRBJ1-1 and V is TRBV7-9; the match to TRBD1 covers 8 bases. The CDR3 length is 16 residues. V lost 5 bases, J lost 4 bases, and 12 bases stayed unmatched. Germline V gene lookup returns CDR1 SEHNR and CDR2 FQNEAQ (reference sequence). DNA for the CDR3: TGTGCCAGCAGCCCACCTTGGCAGGGGGCGGTCACTGAAGCTTTCTTT. Translated: CASSPPWQGAVTEAFF. The complete variable domain, with remaining parts taken from reference TRBV7-9 and TRBJ1-1, reads DTGVSQNPRHKITKRGQNVTFRCDPISEHNRLYWYRQTLGQGPEFLTYFQNEAQLEKSRLLSDRFSAERPKGSFSTLEIQRTEQGDSAMYLCASSPPWQGAVTEAFFGQGTRLTVV.

This clonotype showed up many times. The chain has TRBV10-3 and TRBJ1-5; no definite D call. CDR1 ENHRY and CDR2 SYGVKD come from the germline V gene. Trimming removed 3 bases at V and 6 bases at J, with 9 bases between. There are 13 residues in the CDR3. The CDR3 here is CAISDQYSQPQHF. Here the CDR3 DNA reads TGTGCCATCAGTGACCAGTATAGTCAGCCCCAGCATTTT.

The V and J genes are TRBV6-1 and TRBJ2-7, with TRBD2 matching over 7 bases. J was trimmed by 4 bases and V by 2 bases; bases with no gene match: 8. CDR3 length equals 15 residues. From germline, CDR1 is MNHNS and CDR2 SASEGT. As DNA, the CDR3 is TGTGCCAGCAGTGAAACGTGGTGGGGGGGGTACGAGCAGTACTTC. It yields the protein CASSETWWGGYEQYF.

This clonotype was observed a handful of times. The chain is built from TRBV15 and TRBJ2-1, with 9 positions matching TRBD2. V shed 5 bases and J 6 bases; nucleotides not matched to a gene: 11. The germline V gene encodes CDR1 LNHNV and CDR2 YYDKDF (reference sequence). The CDR3 consists of 16 residues. The CDR3, as DNA: TGTGCCACCAGCGGTACCCGGACGGGACTAGCCAATGAGCAGTTCTTC. Translating gives CATSGTRTGLANEQFF.

The count of this clonotype is one. A read error is possible here, since a much larger clone lies one base away. The V gene is TRBV2, the J gene TRBJ1-1; TRBD1 matches at 9 bases. The CDR3 loop spans 15 amino acids. J lost 5 bases, V lost 7 bases, and 11 bases had no gene match. Germline V gene sequence: CDR1 SNHLY, CDR2 FYNNEI. Here the CDR3 reads CASTRTGAEGTEAFF. The CDR3 bases are TGTGCCAGCACTAGGACAGGGGCCGAGGGGACTGAAGCTTTCTTT.

This clonotype has ten or more counts. The chain joins TRBV29-1 to TRBJ1-2; D gene uncertain. The CDR3 contains 13 residues. CDR1 SQVTM and CDR2 ANQGSEA come from the germline V gene. V dropped 4 bases and J dropped 1 base, with 10 bases sitting between them. CDR3 in amino acids: CSVAPLRNYGYTF. CDR3 sequence (DNA): TGCAGCGTTGCCCCTCTCCGTAACTATGGCTACACCTTC.

This clonotype has ten or more counts. The V and J genes are TRBV6-5 and TRBJ1-6; 8 bases match TRBD1. The CDR3 consists of 15 residues. Germline V CDR1 and CDR2: MNHEY, SVGAGI. The V gene end was trimmed by 2 bases and the J gene end by 9 bases; junction bases not matched to a gene: 6. The CDR3 nucleotides read TGTGCCAGCAGTTACGGGGGGCAGGGGGCTTCACCCCTCCACTTT. As protein: CASSYGGQGASPLHF.

This clonotype appeared many times. CDR3 DNA: TGTGCCAGCAGCTTAGCGCTGGGGGGTAACACAGATACGCAGTATTTT. Protein: CASSLALGGNTDTQYF. V gene TRBV7-6 combines with J gene TRBJ2-3, with TRBD2 as a possible D gene (6 bases). Germline V gives CDR1 SGHVS, CDR2 FNYEAQ. This CDR3 has 16 amino acids. V was clipped by 0 bases and J by 2 bases, with 12 bases between them.

In its sample, this clonotype was seen many times. This chain uses TRBV9 with TRBJ1-1; TRBD1 is a possible D gene (5 bases). V was cut by 4 bases and J by 3 bases, with 22 bases left in between. Germline lookup yields CDR1 SGDLS and CDR2 YYNGEE. This CDR3 has 17 amino acids. The CDR3 sequence is CASSQGTGWETDTEAFF. The CDR3 bases are TGTGCCAGCAGCCAAGGGACGGGTTGGGAGACGGACACTGAAGCTTTCTTT.

The chain links TRBV12-3 or TRBV12-4 to TRBJ2-3, with 9 bases lining up with TRBD2. The CDR3 has 15 amino acids. J was trimmed by 5 bases and V by 5 bases; bases with no gene match: 8. In nucleotides, the CDR3 is TGTGCCAGCAGTCCCGGCGGGGGGGCAGGAGATACGCAGTATTTT. Its translation is CASSPGGGAGDTQYF.

V gene TRBV5-1 combines with J gene TRBJ1-1, with 9 bases aligning to TRBD1. Germline assignment: CDR1 SGHRS and CDR2 YFSETQ. Trimming at V came to 2 bases and at J to 2 bases, leaving 4 bases not matched to a gene. This CDR3 has 15 residues. CDR3 nucleotides: TGCGCCAGCAGCTTCCGACAGGGGGTAAACACTGAAGCTTTCTTT. Encoded protein: CASSFRQGVNTEAFF.

This clonotype has ten or more counts. The chain combines TRBV6-5 with TRBJ1-1; D perhaps matches TRBD1 (5 bases). Germline lookup yields CDR1 MNHEY and CDR2 SVGAGI. V lost 0 bases to trimming and J lost 3 bases, with 14 bases between them. The CDR3 has 16 amino acids. The CDR3 nucleotides read TGTGCCAGCAGTTACTCAGGTGGCAGGGCGGACACTGAAGCTTTCTTT. Protein: CASSYSGGRADTEAFF.

This clonotype occurred many times. The chain joins TRBV7-9 to TRBJ1-2; no definite D call. V gave up 1 base and J gave up 6 bases, with 9 bases separating them. This CDR3 has 13 residues. Germline CDR1 is SEHNR and CDR2 is FQNEAQ (reference sequence). In nucleotides, the CDR3 is TGTGCCAGCAGCTTAGAGTCGGCAGATGGCTACACCTTC. Translated: CASSLESADGYTF.

Comment on this clonotype: This may stem from a read error, because a much larger clone lies one nucleotide away. The CDR3 spells CASRLSGTGGSPLHF. The CDR3 region has the DNA TGTGCCAGCAGGTTATCTGGGACAGGGGGTTCACCCCTCCACTTT. This rearrangement joins TRBV5-4 to TRBJ1-6; 11 bases are a match to TRBD1. Germline CDR1 is SGHNT and CDR2 is YYREEE (reference sequence). J lost 9 bases, V lost 5 bases, and 7 bases had no gene match. The CDR3 has 15 amino acids.

The chain is built from TRBV10-3 and TRBJ1-2; 9 positions match TRBD1. Germline V gene data show CDR1 as ENHRY and CDR2 as SYGVKD. This CDR3 contains 16 residues. J was trimmed by 6 bases and V by 3 bases; bases with no gene match: 11. The CDR3 sequence: CAISEQQGAGFDGYTF. The CDR3 DNA is TGTGCCATCAGTGAACAACAGGGGGCCGGGTTCGATGGCTACACCTTC.

This clonotype was observed a handful of times. The chain recombines TRBV6-1 with TRBJ1-4, with D unresolved. This CDR3 comprises 15 residues. Germline CDR1 reads MNHNS; CDR2 reads SASEGT. V dropped 1 base and J dropped 2 bases, with 8 bases sitting between them. As DNA, the CDR3 is TGTGCCAGCAGTGAAGGGGCTGCGACTAATGAAAAACTGTTTTTT. Its translation: CASSEGAATNEKLFF.

This clonotype occurred many times. This chain connects TRBV5-6 to TRBJ2-5, with 11 bases that match TRBD2. V lost 5 bases and J lost 4; bases outside the gene matches: 4. Germline lookup yields CDR1 SGHDT and CDR2 YYEEEE. This CDR3 has 14 amino acids. CDR3: CASRSSGGAETQYF. The CDR3 nucleotides are TGTGCCAGCAGAAGTAGCGGGGGGGCAGAGACCCAGTACTTC.

J is TRBJ1-1 and V is TRBV6-1, with D possibly matching TRBD1 (5 bases). The CDR3 loop spans 14 amino acids. The ends were cut back, 8 bases at V and 0 bases at J, with 13 bases in the middle. Per germline, CDR1 MNHNS and CDR2 SASEGT. The CDR3, as DNA: TGTGCCAGCGCCTGGGGGACCATGAACACTGAAGCTTTCTTT. This sequence encodes CASAWGTMNTEAFF.

The genes are TRBV2 and TRBJ1-2, with 8 bases that match TRBD1. With V trimmed by 2 bases and J by 2 bases, 1 base remained unmatched. Germline CDR1 reads SNHLY; CDR2 reads FYNNEI. The CDR3 totals 14 residues. CDR3 region: CASSERTGNYGYTF. For the CDR3, the DNA is TGTGCCAGCAGTGAAAGGACAGGGAACTATGGCTACACCTTC.

Regarding this clonotype: A much larger clone sits a single nucleotide away, making a read error possible. This chain connects TRBV29-1 to TRBJ2-5; perhaps TRBD1 as D (5 bases). From germline, CDR1 is SQVTM and CDR2 ANQGSEA. Trimming pared 5 bases from V and 5 bases from J, leaving 24 bases between. This CDR3 contains 16 residues. This CDR3 reads CSVQQGSSMWYETQYF. The CDR3 DNA reads TGCAGCGTTCAGCAGGGTTCCTCCATGTGGTACGAGACCCAGTACTTC.

This clonotype was recorded many times. V is TRBV5-1 and J is TRBJ2-5; D not resolved. The germline V and J ends were trimmed by 4 bases and 0 bases, with 4 bases remaining between them. Looked up from germline, CDR1 is SGHRS and CDR2 is YFSETQ. The CDR3 is 12 amino acids. The CDR3 is CASSQDQETQYF. CDR3 in DNA: TGCGCCAGCAGCCAGGACCAAGAGACCCAGTACTTC.

This clonotype was observed many times. The rearrangement uses TRBV20-1 and TRBJ1-2; D uncertain. This CDR3 has 13 amino acids. In germline, CDR1 is DFQATT, CDR2 SNEGSKA (reference sequence). CDR3 loop: CSARTAENYGYTF. The CDR3 bases are TGCAGCGCCCGAACGGCCGAGAACTATGGCTACACCTTC.

This clonotype showed up many times. The CDR3: CASSPSGGETQYF. DNA for the CDR3: TGTGCCAGCTCACCATCAGGGGGAGAGACCCAGTACTTC. The chain is built from TRBV18 and TRBJ2-5; 7 positions agree with TRBD1. The CDR3 has 13 residues. The germline V gene encodes CDR1 KGHSH and CDR2 LQKENI. Unmatched junction bases numbered 1, after V lost 2 bases and J lost 4 bases.

This chain uses TRBV5-1 with TRBJ1-6; no clear D. In germline, CDR1 is SGHRS, CDR2 YFSETQ. This CDR3 contains 16 residues. The germline V and J ends were trimmed by 0 bases and 5 bases, with 12 bases remaining between them. In DNA form, the CDR3 reads TGCGCCAGCAGCTTGGAGGGTCCCAGGAATAATTCACCCCTCCACTTT. It specifies CASSLEGPRNNSPLHF.

This clonotype was observed at least ten times. The rearrangement joins TRBV7-7 to TRBJ2-2; D unresolved. The CDR3 is 15 residues long. The V end lost 7 bases, the J end lost 5 bases, and 17 bases lay between the germline ends. Germline CDR1 SSHAT, CDR2 FNYEAQ (reference sequence). The CDR3 here is CASMDQGDRTGELFF. DNA of the CDR3: TGTGCCAGCATGGACCAAGGAGATAGAACCGGGGAGCTGTTTTTT.